This T cell receptor beta chain originates from a study of T cells in Graves' hyperthyroidism and ophthalmopathy (dated by TCRdb to about 2019). For the wider study: Peripheral blood was collected at initial diagnosis, before any treatment. Thyroid tissue and blood T-cell repertoires from about six Graves' hyperthyroidism patients were also compared in the study. Following sampling, methimazole starting at 30 mg daily was given to hyperthyroidism patients, and high-dose intravenous methylprednisolone was given to ophthalmopathy patients. Prospective prediction of ophthalmopathy was tested in an independent validation cohort consisting of 18 to 20 hyperthyroidism patients and approximately 16 patients who later progressed to ophthalmopathy. The paper reports TCR Vbeta CDR3 sequencing of 140 or so peripheral blood samples: around 45 ophthalmopathy, 75 to 80 hyperthyroidism and roughly 17 progressor patients. The 75 to 100 discovery patients were divided at random into training and test sets in a 7:3 ratio. To identify TCR V-J signatures that set the groups apart, the researchers used a discovery cohort of more than 95 patients, made up of around 40 with Graves' ophthalmopathy and 55 to 65 with stable Graves' hyperthyroidism. General study outcomes and caveats: Blood samples also contained most of the expanded thyroid clonotypes (frequency above 0.001), which suggests that blood repertoires may reflect thyroid immune responses. Ophthalmopathy was separated from stable hyperthyroidism by a 13 V-J signature model, with about 88% sensitivity and just over 81% specificity obtained in cross-validation and 80%/75% obtained in testing. During validation, the model predicted progression to ophthalmopathy a median of approximately 6 months ahead of onset, with around 71% sensitivity and about 75% specificity. Sample size was not statistically predetermined, and blinding of investigators to group allocation was not performed.

The germline V gene encodes CDR1 SGHVS and CDR2 FNYEAQ. The V end loses 7 bases and the J end loses 0 bases, and a stretch of 24 bases separates them. The CDR3 spans 18 residues, from the cysteine through the phenylalanine. CDR3 DNA is the only sequence kept; it has 54 bases, read in frame from the first base. The TCR beta CDR3 regions were amplified from the RNA transcripts. A first-round RT-PCR of the TCR CDR3 used the HTBI primer set with the Qiagen OneStep RT-PCR kit. Libraries were constructed in a second round of multiplex PCR, after which size selection and purification were performed. Libraries were sequenced paired-end with 100 bp reads on an Illumina HiSeq2000. The original pipeline was this. Raw data were processed with SOAPnuke, discarding reads with adapters, uncalled bases, mean Phred below 15, or no exact constant-primer or identifier match. COPE v1.2.5 was used to merge high-quality paired reads, and clonotypes were defined as unique nucleotide sequences. Clonotypes were aligned to IMGT TRBV, TRBD and TRBJ reference segments using MiTCR v1.1. The analysis was restricted to V-J combinations with a frequency above 0.0001, which together covered just over 98% of the repertoires. A TCS score was defined as the ratio of F50 (clonal expansion) to E x V (chaos), with BLOSUM62-based TCRdist applied between CDR3 peptides within each V-J. Welch's t-statistics and random forest reduced just over 500 V-J features to roughly 13, which were used in a naive Bayes classifier (R e1071). In-frame beta chains were kept once TCRdb had trimmed the public reads at Q25 with fastp and called clones with MiXCR. Rows are combined by CDR3 protein, so each entry shows the most common genes and DNA. TCRdb assigned the V and J calls; the authors' analysis was not used. This sample lists some 650,000 distinct CDR3 sequences; about a sixth were detected once. The ten top clones hold approximately 3.5% of the sample.

Moderately to severely active disease, a Clinical Activity Score of at least 3, a NOSPECS grade of at least 4, and a duration under 3 months were present in ophthalmopathy patients. Exclusion was applied to patients with uncontrolled infections, other autoimmune diseases, pregnancy or lactation. Diagnoses were established on the basis of clinical symptoms, serum thyroxine and TRAb, thyroid ultrasound, and orbital computed tomography. Ficoll-Paque density gradient centrifugation was used to isolate PBMCs from 8.5 to 10 ml of fresh peripheral blood. Total RNA was extracted with Trizol reagent, and quality was checked on an Agilent 2100 Bioanalyzer. The sample holds many counts of this clonotype. It has no known antigen specificity. No per-base quality is available; no much larger clone lies one base away.

The TCR sequence derives from a woman between 40 and 50 years old with Graves' ophthalmopathy. Input material: blood. In this chain, TRBV7-6 is recombined with TRBJ2-5; the D gene assignment is ambiguous. CDR3 reads: CASTPNFNTATYQETQYF. The bases are TGTGCCAGCACCCCAAATTTTAATACAGCCACGTACCAAGAGACCCAGTACTTC.